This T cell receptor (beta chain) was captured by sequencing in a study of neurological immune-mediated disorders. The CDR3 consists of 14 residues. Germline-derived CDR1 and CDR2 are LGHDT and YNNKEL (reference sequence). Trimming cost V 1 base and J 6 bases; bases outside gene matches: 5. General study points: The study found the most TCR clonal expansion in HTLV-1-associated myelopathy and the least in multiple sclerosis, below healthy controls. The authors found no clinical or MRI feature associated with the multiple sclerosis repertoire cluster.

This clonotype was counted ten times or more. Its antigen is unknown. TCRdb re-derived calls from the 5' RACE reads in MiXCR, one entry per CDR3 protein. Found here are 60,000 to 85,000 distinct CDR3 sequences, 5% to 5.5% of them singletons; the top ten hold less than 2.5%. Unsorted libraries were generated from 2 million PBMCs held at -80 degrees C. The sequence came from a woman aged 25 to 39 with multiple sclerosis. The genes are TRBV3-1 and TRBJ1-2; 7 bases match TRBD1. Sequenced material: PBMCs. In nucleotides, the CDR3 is TGTGCCAGCAGCCAAGTGTCGACAGGGAATGGCTACACCTTC. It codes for CASSQVSTGNGYTF.